This T cell receptor beta chain was identified in a study of cytomegalovirus exposure and HLA in healthy donors. V lost 0 bases and J lost 0, with 9 bases in between. Germline lookup yields CDR1 SGDLS and CDR2 YYNGEE. The CDR3 extends over 15 amino acids. 13 Jbeta primers and 60 Vbeta primers were used for the PCR. Clones were sequenced by immunoSEQ multiplex PCR, and TCRdb holds only the in-frame ones, with some missing. The table lists 140,000 to 150,000 clones, just under 85% of them singletons. For this clone: What it recognizes is unknown.

Points from the study as a whole: It was taken for granted in presence/absence analyses that sequencing depth across donors was roughly uniform. 150 to 200 TCR beta chains were listed as cytomegalovirus-associated.

The material sequenced was PBMCs. The sequence derives from an older woman in good health and CMV-seropositive. This chain joins TRBV9 and TRBJ1-1; D may be TRBD1 (5 bases). The CDR3 loop is CASSVDGRVNTEAFF. As DNA, the CDR3 is TGTGCCAGCAGCGTAGATGGCAGGGTGAACACTGAAGCTTTCTTT.